The clone carrying this T cell receptor beta chain showed up just a few times. No antigen is known for it. The data were obtained in a study of T cell repertoires in cytomegalovirus infection. Study in general: Signatures in public TCR beta sequences pointed to both CMV infection and matching HLA type.

TCRdb recomputed calls from the reads with MiXCR, one row per CDR3 protein. The repertoire holds more than 250,000 distinct CDR3 sequences, about 25% seen once, with 10% to 15% in the top ten. The ends were cut back, 5 bases at V and 2 bases at J, with 12 bases in the middle. The CDR3 contains 14 residues. Germline loops: CDR1 MNHGY, CDR2 SAAAGT. Notes on the study in general: The study found HLA-C-restricted CMV-specific TCR beta clonotypes dominating the ex vivo response. There were carriers of CMV plus the relevant HLA, and cumulative public TCR beta family frequency identified them.

The source of this sequence is a human donor in good health (CMV status not recorded). Some clones in this sample may be carry-over from other donors' samples. The sample consisted of cultured PBMCs, taken from culture after CMV antigen stimulation. The J gene is TRBJ1-1, the V gene TRBV6-8; D remains unclear. The CDR3 DNA sequence: TGTGCCAGCAGTGCCCCTAGAGAAAACACTGAAGCTTTCTTT. It encodes CASSAPRENTEAFF.